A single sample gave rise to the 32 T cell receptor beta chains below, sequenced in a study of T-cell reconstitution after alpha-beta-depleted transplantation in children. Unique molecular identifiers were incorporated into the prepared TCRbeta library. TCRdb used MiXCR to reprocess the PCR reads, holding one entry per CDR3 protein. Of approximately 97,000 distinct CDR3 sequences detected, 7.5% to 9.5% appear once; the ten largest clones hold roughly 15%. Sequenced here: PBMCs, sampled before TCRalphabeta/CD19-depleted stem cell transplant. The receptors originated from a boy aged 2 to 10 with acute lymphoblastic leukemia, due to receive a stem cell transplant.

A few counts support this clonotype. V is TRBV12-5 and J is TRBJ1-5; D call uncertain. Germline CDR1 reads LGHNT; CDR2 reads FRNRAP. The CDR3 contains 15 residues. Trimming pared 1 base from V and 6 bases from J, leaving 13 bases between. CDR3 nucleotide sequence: TGTGCTAGTGGTTTGGAGGCCCAAGAGGGTCAGCCCCAGCATTTT. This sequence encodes CASGLEAQEGQPQHF.

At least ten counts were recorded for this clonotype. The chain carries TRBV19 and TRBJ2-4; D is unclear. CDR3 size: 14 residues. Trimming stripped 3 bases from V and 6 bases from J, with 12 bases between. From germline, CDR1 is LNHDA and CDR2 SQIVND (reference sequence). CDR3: CASSMSGSLNIQYF. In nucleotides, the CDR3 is TGTGCCAGTAGTATGTCGGGCAGCCTAAACATTCAGTACTTC.

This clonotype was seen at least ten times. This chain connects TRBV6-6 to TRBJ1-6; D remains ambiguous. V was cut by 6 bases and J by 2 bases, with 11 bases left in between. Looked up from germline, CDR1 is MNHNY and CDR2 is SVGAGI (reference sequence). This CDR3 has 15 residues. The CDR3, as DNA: TGTGCCAGCAGCACTGGGGTGGCCTATAATTCACCCCTCCACTTT. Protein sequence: CASSTGVAYNSPLHF.

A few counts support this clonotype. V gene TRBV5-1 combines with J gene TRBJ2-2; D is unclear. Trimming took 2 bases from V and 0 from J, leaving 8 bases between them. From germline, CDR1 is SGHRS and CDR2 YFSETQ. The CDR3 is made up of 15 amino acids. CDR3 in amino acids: CASSFSTANTGELFF. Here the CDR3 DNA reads TGCGCCAGCAGCTTTAGTACCGCGAACACCGGGGAGCTGTTTTTT.

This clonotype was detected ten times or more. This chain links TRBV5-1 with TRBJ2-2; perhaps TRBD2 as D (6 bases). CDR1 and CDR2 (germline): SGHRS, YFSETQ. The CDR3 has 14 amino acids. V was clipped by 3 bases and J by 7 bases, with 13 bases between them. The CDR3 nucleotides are TGCGCCAGCAGCTCCGGGACTTGGGGCGGGGAGCTGTTTTTT. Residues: CASSSGTWGGELFF.

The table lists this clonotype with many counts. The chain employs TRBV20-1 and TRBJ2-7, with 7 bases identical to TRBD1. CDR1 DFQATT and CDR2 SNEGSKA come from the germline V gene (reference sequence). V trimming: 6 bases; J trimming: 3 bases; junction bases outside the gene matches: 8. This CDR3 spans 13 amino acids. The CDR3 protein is CSARGSWDYEQYF. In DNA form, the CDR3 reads TGCAGTGCCAGGGGGTCTTGGGACTACGAGCAGTACTTC.

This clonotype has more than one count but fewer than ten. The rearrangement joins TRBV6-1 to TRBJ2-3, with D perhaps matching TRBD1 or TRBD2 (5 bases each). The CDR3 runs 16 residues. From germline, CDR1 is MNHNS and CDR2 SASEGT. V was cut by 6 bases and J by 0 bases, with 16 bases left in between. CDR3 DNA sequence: TGTGCCAGCAGCCTAAGACCTGGGGGAAGCACAGATACGCAGTATTTT. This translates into CASSLRPGGSTDTQYF.

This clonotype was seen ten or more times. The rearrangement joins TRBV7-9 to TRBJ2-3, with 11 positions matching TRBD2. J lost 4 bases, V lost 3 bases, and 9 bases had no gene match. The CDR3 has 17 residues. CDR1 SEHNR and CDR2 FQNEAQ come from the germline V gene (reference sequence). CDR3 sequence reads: CASSFGTSGVLADTQYF. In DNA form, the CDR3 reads TGTGCCAGCAGCTTCGGGACTAGCGGCGTTTTGGCAGATACGCAGTATTTT.

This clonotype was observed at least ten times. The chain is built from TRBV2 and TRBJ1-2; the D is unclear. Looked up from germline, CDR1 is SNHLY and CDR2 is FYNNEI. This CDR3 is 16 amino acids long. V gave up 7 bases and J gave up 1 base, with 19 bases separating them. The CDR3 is CASMGSVQSINYGYTF. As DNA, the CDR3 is TGTGCCAGCATGGGGTCTGTACAGTCGATTAACTATGGCTACACCTTC.

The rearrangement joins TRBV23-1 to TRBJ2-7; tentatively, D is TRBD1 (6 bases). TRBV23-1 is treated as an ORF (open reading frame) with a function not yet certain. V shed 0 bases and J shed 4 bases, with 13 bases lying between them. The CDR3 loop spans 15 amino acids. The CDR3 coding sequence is TGCGCCAGCAGTCAATCGCCGGGACACCAATACGAGCAGTACTTC. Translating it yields CASSQSPGHQYEQYF.

In DNA, the CDR3 is TGTGCCAGCAGCTTGGGGCTCCTCAGCTCTGGGGCCAACGTCCTGACTTTC. Its protein is CASSLGLLSSGANVLTF. The genes are TRBV5-4 and TRBJ2-6; D is uncertain. With 0 bases removed from V and 0 bases from J, the gap between germline ends came to 10 bases. Per the germline V gene, CDR1 is SGHNT and CDR2 is YYREEE (reference sequence). The CDR3 loop spans 17 amino acids.

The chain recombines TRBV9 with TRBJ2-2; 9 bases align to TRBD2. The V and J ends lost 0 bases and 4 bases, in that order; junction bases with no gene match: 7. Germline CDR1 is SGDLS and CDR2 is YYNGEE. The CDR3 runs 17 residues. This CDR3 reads CASSVGVGAGGTGELFF. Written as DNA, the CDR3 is TGTGCCAGCAGCGTAGGAGTTGGAGCGGGGGGCACCGGGGAGCTGTTTTTT.

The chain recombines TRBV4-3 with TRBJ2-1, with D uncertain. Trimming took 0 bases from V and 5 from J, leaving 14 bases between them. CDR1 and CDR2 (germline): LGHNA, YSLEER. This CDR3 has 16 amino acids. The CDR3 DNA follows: TGCGCCAGCAGCCAAGATTGGGCAGGATCCAACAATGAGCAGTTCTTC. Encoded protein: CASSQDWAGSNNEQFF.

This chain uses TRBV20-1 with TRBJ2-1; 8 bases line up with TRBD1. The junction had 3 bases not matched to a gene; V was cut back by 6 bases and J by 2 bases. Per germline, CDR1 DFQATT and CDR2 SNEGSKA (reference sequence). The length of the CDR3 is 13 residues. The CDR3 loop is CSARTGTYNEQFF. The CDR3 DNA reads TGCAGTGCCCGGACAGGGACCTACAATGAGCAGTTCTTC.

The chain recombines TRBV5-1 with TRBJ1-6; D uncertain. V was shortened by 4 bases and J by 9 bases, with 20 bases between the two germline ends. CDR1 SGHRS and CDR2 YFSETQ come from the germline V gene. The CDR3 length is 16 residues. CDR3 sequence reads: CASSPAEVGGGSPLHF. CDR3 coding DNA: TGCGCCAGCAGCCCTGCGGAGGTAGGTGGCGGTTCACCCCTCCACTTT.

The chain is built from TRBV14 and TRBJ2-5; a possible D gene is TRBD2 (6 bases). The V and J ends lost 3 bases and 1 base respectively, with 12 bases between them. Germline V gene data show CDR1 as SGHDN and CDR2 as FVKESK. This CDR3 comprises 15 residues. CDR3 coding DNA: TGTGCCAGCAGCCACCGCGGGACTTTCCAAGAGACCCAGTACTTC. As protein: CASSHRGTFQETQYF. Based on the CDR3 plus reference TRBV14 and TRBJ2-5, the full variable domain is EAGVTQFPSHSVIEKGQTVTLRCDPISGHDNLYWYRRVMGKEIKFLLHFVKESKQDESGMPNNRFLAERTGGTYSTLKVQPAELEDSGVYFCASSHRGTFQETQYFGPGTRLLVL.

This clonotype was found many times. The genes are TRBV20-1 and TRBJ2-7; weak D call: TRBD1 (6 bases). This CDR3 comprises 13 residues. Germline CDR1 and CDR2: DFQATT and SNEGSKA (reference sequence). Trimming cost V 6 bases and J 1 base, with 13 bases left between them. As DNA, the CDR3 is TGCAGTGCGCACAGGGTAGGATCCTACGAGCAGTACTTC. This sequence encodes CSAHRVGSYEQYF.

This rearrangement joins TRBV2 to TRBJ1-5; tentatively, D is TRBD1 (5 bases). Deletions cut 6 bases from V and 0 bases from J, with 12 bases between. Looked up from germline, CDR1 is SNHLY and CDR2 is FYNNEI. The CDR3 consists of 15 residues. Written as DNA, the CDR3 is TGTGCCAGCAGACTCGACAGTGTTAGCAATCAGCCCCAGCATTTT. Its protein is CASRLDSVSNQPQHF.

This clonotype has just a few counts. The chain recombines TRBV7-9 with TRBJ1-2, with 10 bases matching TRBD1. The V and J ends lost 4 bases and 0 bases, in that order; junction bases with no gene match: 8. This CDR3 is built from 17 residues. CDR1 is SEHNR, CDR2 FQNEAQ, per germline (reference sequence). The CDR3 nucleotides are TGTGCCAGCAGCTACAGGACAGGGGGGTTAGCTAACTATGGCTACACCTTC. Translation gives CASSYRTGGLANYGYTF.

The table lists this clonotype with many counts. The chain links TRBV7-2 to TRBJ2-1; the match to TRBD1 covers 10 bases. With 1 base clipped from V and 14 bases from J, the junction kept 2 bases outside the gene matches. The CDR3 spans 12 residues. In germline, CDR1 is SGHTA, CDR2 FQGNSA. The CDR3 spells CASSLDGTGEFF. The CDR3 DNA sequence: TGTGCCAGCAGCTTAGATGGGACAGGGGAGTTCTTC. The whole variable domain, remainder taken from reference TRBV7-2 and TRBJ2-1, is GAGVSQSPSNKVTEKGKDVELRCDPISGHTALYWYRQSLGQGLEFLIYFQGNSAPDKSGLPSDRFSAERTGGSVSTLTIQRTQQEDSAVYLCASSLDGTGEFFGPGTRLTVL.

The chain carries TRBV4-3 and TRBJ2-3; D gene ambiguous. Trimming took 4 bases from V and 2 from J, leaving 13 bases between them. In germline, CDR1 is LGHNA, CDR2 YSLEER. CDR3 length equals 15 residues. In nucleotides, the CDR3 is TGCGCCAGCAGCCCCGCCAACACAGACACAGATACGCAGTATTTT. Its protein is CASSPANTDTDTQYF.

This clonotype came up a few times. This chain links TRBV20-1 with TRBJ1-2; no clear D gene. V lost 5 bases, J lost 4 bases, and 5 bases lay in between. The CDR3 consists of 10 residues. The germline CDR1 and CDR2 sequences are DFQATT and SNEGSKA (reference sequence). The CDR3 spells CSAPSYGYTF. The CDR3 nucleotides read TGCAGTGCTCCGAGCTATGGCTACACCTTC.

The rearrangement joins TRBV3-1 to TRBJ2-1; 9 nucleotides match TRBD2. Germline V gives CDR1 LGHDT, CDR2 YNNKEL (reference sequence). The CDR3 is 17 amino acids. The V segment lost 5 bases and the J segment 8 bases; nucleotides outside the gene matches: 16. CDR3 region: CASSFHPSGTSRYEQFF. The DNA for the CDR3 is TGTGCCAGCAGCTTTCACCCTAGCGGGACTTCGCGGTATGAGCAGTTCTTC.

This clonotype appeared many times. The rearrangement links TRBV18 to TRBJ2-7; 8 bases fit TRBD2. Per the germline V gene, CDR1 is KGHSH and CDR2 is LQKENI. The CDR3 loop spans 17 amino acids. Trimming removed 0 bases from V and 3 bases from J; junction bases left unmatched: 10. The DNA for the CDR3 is TGTGCCAGCTCACCACCGGCATCCGGGGGGGACCTCTACGAGCAGTACTTC. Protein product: CASSPPASGGDLYEQYF.

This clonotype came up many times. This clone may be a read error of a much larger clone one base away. The CDR3 region has the DNA TGTGCCAGCAGTACCTGGACAGGGCTCACCGGGGAGCTGTTTTTT. Its protein product is CASSTWTGLTGELFF. The rearrangement links TRBV6-1 to TRBJ2-2, with 8 bases aligning to TRBD1. With 5 bases clipped from V and 4 bases from J, the junction kept 6 bases outside the gene matches. This CDR3 is 15 amino acids long. CDR1 and CDR2 from the germline V gene are MNHNS and SASEGT.

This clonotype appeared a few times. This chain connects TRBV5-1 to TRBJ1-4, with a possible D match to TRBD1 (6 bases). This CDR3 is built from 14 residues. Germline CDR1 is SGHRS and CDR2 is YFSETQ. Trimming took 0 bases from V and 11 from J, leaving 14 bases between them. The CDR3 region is CASSLGPKGEKLFF. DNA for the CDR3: TGCGCCAGCAGCTTGGGACCAAAGGGGGAGAAACTGTTTTTT.

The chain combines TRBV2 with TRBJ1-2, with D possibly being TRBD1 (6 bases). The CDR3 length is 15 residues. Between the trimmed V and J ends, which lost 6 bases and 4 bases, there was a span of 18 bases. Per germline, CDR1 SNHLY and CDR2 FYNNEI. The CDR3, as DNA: TGTGCCAGCAGAAGGGGGGCCCTGGATTCCTATGGCTACACCTTC. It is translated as CASRRGALDSYGYTF.

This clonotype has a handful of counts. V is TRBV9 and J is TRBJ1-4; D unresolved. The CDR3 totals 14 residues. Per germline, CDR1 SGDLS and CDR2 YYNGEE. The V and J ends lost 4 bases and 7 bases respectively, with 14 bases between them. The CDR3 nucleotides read TGTGCCAGCAGCCCTGCGGCAGGTACTGAAAAACTGTTTTTT. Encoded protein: CASSPAAGTEKLFF.

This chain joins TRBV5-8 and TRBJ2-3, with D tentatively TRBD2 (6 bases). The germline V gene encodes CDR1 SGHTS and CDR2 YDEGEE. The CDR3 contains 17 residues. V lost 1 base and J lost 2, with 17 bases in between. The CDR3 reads CASSLTLGTGITDTQYF. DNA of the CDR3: TGTGCCAGCAGCTTGACTTTAGGGACTGGAATCACAGATACGCAGTATTTT.

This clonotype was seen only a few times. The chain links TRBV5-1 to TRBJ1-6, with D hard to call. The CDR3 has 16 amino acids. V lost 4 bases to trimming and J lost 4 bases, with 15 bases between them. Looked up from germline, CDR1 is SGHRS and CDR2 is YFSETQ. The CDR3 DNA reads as TGCGCCAGCAGCCCCCAAAGATCGACGTATAATTCACCCCTCCACTTT. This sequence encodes CASSPQRSTYNSPLHF.

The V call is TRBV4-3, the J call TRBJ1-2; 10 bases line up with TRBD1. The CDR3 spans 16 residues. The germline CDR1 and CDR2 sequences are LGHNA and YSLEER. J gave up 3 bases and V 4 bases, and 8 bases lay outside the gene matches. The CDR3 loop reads CASSPRQGADYYGYTF. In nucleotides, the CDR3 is TGCGCCAGCAGCCCCCGACAGGGGGCCGACTACTATGGCTACACCTTC.

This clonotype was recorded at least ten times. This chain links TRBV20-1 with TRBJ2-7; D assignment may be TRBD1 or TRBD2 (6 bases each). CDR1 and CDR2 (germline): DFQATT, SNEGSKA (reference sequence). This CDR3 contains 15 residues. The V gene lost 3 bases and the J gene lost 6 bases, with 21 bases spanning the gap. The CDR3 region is CSASKGGLEFLEQYF. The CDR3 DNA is TGCAGTGCTAGTAAGGGGGGACTTGAATTTCTCGAGCAGTACTTC.